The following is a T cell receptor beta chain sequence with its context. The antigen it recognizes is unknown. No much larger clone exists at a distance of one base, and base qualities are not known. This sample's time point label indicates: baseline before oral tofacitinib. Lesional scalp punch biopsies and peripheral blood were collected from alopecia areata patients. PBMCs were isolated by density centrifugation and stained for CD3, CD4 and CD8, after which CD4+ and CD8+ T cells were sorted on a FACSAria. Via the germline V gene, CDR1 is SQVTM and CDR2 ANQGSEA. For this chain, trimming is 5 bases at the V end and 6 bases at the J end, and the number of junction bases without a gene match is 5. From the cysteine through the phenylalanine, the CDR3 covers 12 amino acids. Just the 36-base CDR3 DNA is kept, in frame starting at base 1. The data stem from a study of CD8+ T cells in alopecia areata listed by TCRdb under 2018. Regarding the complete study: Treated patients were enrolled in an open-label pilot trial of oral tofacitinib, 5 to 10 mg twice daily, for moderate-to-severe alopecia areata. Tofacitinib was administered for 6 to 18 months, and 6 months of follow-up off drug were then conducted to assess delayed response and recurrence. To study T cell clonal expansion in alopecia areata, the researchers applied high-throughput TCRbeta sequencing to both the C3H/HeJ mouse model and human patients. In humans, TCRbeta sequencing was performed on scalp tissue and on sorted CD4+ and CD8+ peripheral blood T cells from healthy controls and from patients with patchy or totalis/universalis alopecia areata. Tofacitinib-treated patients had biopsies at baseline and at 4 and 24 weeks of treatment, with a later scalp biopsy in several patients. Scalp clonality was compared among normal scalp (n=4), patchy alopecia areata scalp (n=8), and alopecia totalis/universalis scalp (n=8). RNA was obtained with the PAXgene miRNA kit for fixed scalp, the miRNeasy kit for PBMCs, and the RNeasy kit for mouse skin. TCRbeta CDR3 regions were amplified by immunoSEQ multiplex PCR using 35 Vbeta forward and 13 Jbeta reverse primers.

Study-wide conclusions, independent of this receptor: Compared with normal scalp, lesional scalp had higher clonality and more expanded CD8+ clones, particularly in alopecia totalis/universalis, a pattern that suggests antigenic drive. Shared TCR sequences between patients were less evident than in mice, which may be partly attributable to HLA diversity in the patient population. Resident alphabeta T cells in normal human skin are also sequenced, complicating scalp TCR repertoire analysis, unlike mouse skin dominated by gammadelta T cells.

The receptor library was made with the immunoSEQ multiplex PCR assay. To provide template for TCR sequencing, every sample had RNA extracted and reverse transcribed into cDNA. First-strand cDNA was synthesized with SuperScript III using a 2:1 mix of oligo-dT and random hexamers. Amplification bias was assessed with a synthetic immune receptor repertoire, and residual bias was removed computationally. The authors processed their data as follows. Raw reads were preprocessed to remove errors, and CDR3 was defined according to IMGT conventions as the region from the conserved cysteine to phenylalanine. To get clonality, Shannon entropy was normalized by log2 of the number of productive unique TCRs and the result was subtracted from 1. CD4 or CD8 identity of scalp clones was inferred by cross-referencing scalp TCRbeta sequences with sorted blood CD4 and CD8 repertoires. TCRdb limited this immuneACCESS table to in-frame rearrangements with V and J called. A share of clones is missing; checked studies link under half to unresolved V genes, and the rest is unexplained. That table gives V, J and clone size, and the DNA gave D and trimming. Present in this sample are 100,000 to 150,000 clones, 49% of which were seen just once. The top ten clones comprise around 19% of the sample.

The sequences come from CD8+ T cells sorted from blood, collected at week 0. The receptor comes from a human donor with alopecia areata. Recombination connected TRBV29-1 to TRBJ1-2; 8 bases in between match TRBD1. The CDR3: CSVPQGADGYTF. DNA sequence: TGCAGCGTTCCCCAGGGGGCGGATGGCTACACCTTC. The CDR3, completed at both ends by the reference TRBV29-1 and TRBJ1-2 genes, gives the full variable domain SAVISQKPSRDICQRGTSLTIQCQVDSQVTMMFWYRQQPGQSLTLIATANQGSEATYESGFVIDKFPISRPNLTFSTLTVSNMSPEDSSIYLCSVPQGADGYTFGSGTRLTVV.